Below, 5 T cell receptor beta chains from the same sample are listed, as sequenced in a study of blood T cells in healthy people across ages. Sample-barcoded 5' priming and a J-beta primer mix drove a second PCR of roughly 7 to 11 cycles. TCRdb re-analysed the 5' RACE reads in MiXCR, keeping a single row per CDR3 protein. The table lists under 1,000,000 distinct CDR3 sequences, more than 35% of them singletons. Sequencing was done on a sample of blood. These receptor sequences come from an elderly man in good health.

V usage is TRBV29-1 and J usage is TRBJ2-7, with D possibly being TRBD2 (6 bases). Trimming removed 5 bases at V and 3 bases at J, with 8 bases between. CDR3 length: 11 residues. Germline V gene sequence: CDR1 SQVTM, CDR2 ANQGSEA. Here the CDR3 DNA reads TGCAGCGTTAGCGGGCTCTACGAGCAGTACTTC. Protein: CSVSGLYEQYF.

Comments on this clonotype: A much larger clone sits a single nucleotide away, making a read error possible. The genes are TRBV27 and TRBJ2-1, with a weak D call TRBD2 (5 bases). The J call may be incorrect, as the DNA end agrees better with TRBJ2-7. The CDR3 is 15 amino acids. CDR1 MNHEY and CDR2 SMNVEV come from the germline V gene (reference sequence). CDR3 in DNA: TGTGCCAGCAGTCTCCGTCGGGGTCAGTCCAATGAGCAGTACTTC. It translates to CASSLRRGQSNEQYF.

This clonotype was observed a single time. The chain employs TRBV28 and TRBJ2-3; TRBD2 might be the D (6 bases). The CDR3 is 19 amino acids. Trimming removed 6 bases from V and 0 bases from J, with 25 bases in between. The germline gives CDR1 MDHEN, CDR2 SYDVKM. CDR3 amino acids: CASSPERQIADPSTDTQYF. DNA for the CDR3: TGTGCCAGCAGCCCTGAGAGACAAATAGCGGACCCAAGCACAGATACGCAGTATTTT. The whole variable domain, remainder taken from reference TRBV28 and TRBJ2-3, is DVKVTQSSRYLVKRTGEKVFLECVQDMDHENMFWYRQDPGLGLRLIYFSYDVKMKEKGDIPEGYSVSREKKERFSLILESASTNQTSMYLCASSPERQIADPSTDTQYFGPGTRLTVL.

V and J are TRBV24-1 and TRBJ2-5; 11 nucleotides align to TRBD1. With V trimmed by 3 bases and J by 4 bases, 0 bases remained unmatched. This CDR3 contains 14 residues. Germline CDR1 and CDR2: KGHDR and SFDVKD. The CDR3 sequence: CATSDGTGGETQYF. The CDR3 nucleotides read TGTGCCACCAGTGATGGGACAGGGGGAGAGACCCAGTACTTC.

The V call is TRBV28, the J call TRBJ2-2, with 10 bases matching TRBD2. V trimming: 6 bases; J trimming: 6 bases; junction bases outside the gene matches: 13. From germline, CDR1 is MDHEN and CDR2 SYDVKM. This CDR3 has 17 residues. The DNA for the CDR3 is TGTGCCAGCAGATCACTACCCCTTAGCGGGAGGCCCGGGGAGCTGTTTTTT. It translates to CASRSLPLSGRPGELFF. The whole variable domain, remainder taken from reference TRBV28 and TRBJ2-2, is DVKVTQSSRYLVKRTGEKVFLECVQDMDHENMFWYRQDPGLGLRLIYFSYDVKMKEKGDIPEGYSVSREKKERFSLILESASTNQTSMYLCASRSLPLSGRPGELFFGEGSRLTVL.